The 9 T cell receptor beta chains listed next were all sequenced from one sample in a study of T-cell reconstitution after alpha-beta-depleted transplantation in children. TCRbeta library preparation incorporated unique molecular identifiers. TCRdb reprocessed the PCR reads via MiXCR and lists one record per CDR3 protein. The repertoire holds 500,000 to 650,000 distinct CDR3 sequences, with under 15% as singletons. The sample here was PBMCs, mostly from graft donor cells, taken 360 days after TCRalphabeta/CD19-depleted stem cell transplant. The receptors were gathered from a male patient younger than 18 who had a stem cell transplant for acute myeloid leukemia, so the T cells may come from the graft donor.

This clonotype was counted at least ten times. The chain joins TRBV10-3 to TRBJ1-1; tentatively, D is TRBD1 (6 bases). CDR1 and CDR2 (germline): ENHRY, SYGVKD. V lost 4 bases and J 10 bases, leaving 13 bases between the germline ends. The CDR3 spans 12 residues. The CDR3, as DNA: TGTGCCATCAGTGGCGGGGGCCAGAGAGCTTTCTTT. Residues: CAISGGGQRAFF.

The chain carries TRBV20-1 and TRBJ2-3; no clear D. CDR3 length: 12 residues. Germline lookup yields CDR1 DFQATT and CDR2 SNEGSKA (reference sequence). V lost 6 bases and J lost 0, with 7 bases in between. Here the CDR3 DNA reads TGCAGTGCCGCCGATAGCACAGATACGCAGTATTTT. Amino acid sequence: CSAADSTDTQYF.

Ten or more counts support this clonotype. This sequence joins TRBV9 and TRBJ2-2; tentatively, D is TRBD1 (6 bases). The V gene's germline CDR1 is SGDLS and CDR2 YYNGEE. CDR3 length: 18 residues. V lost 0 bases and J lost 2, with 17 bases in between. The CDR3 is CASSVVGQTGRNTGELFF. CDR3 DNA: TGTGCCAGCAGCGTAGTCGGTCAGACAGGTAGAAACACCGGGGAGCTGTTTTTT.

This chain joins TRBV29-1 and TRBJ2-4; D is unclear. The CDR3 sequence is 12 residues long. V was cut by 7 bases and J by 0 bases, with 7 bases left in between. Germline V gene sequence: CDR1 SQVTM, CDR2 ANQGSEA. The CDR3 here is CSASGAKNIQYF. In nucleotides, the CDR3 is TGCAGCGCTAGTGGAGCCAAAAACATTCAGTACTTC.

This clonotype appeared many times. The chain recombines TRBV4-2 with TRBJ2-1; TRBD2 agrees at 9 bases. Germline loops: CDR1 LGHNA, CDR2 YNFKEQ. V shed 0 bases and J 7 bases; nucleotides not matched to a gene: 4. The CDR3 runs 15 residues. CDR3 nucleotide sequence: TGTGCCAGCAGCCAAGATAACCTAGCGGGGAATGAGCAGTTCTTC. This gives the protein CASSQDNLAGNEQFF.

This clonotype was detected many times. The chain is built from TRBV6-6 and TRBJ1-1; D is unclear. Germline V gives CDR1 MNHNY, CDR2 SVGAGI (reference sequence). This CDR3 is 13 amino acids long. V lost 2 bases and J 1 base, leaving 5 bases between the germline ends. The CDR3 sequence is CASSYHANTEAFF. In DNA, the CDR3 is TGTGCCAGCAGTTACCACGCGAACACTGAAGCTTTCTTT.

This clonotype was seen more than once but under ten times. The chain has TRBV10-3 and TRBJ2-5, with 7 positions matching TRBD2. Trimming at V came to 11 bases and at J to 3 bases, leaving 15 bases not matched to a gene. Per germline, CDR1 ENHRY and CDR2 SYGVKD. The CDR3 covers 15 residues. The CDR3 sequence: CAVRLADEGKETQYF. The CDR3 bases are TGTGCCGTCCGGCTAGCGGATGAGGGAAAAGAGACCCAGTACTTC.

This clonotype was counted many times. The chain carries TRBV29-1 and TRBJ2-5; 9 bases match TRBD2. The CDR3 has 15 amino acids. Trimming cost V 6 bases and J 1 base; bases outside gene matches: 9. Germline V gene data show CDR1 as SQVTM and CDR2 as ANQGSEA. The CDR3 DNA reads as TGCAGCGTGGGACTAGCCCAGGTCTTCCAAGAGACCCAGTACTTC. Translated, it gives CSVGLAQVFQETQYF.

This chain links TRBV18 with TRBJ2-2; D is uncertain. Trimming removed 6 bases from V and 6 bases from J, with 11 bases in between. The germline CDR1 and CDR2 sequences are KGHSH and LQKENI. The CDR3 loop spans 13 amino acids. The CDR3 region is CASSRLRAGELFF. Written as DNA, the CDR3 is TGTGCCAGCTCGCGCCTTCGAGCCGGGGAGCTGTTTTTT.